This entry is about one T cell receptor (beta chain). What this receptor recognizes is not known. Base qualities are not at hand, and no much larger clone is one base apart. The germline V gene provides CDR1 SGHRS and CDR2 YFSETQ. Its CDR3 holds 15 amino acids, cysteine through phenylalanine. This entry keeps only the CDR3 DNA: 45 bases, framed from base 1. Trimming accounts for 0 bases at V and 13 bases at J, while the number of junction bases matched to no gene is 11. The library was made by 5' RACE. A second PCR of about 6 to 12 cycles was run with a J-beta primer mix and a sample-barcoded 5' primer. Each TCR beta cDNA molecule received a unique molecular identifier from a template-switch 5' adaptor carrying 12 random nucleotides. Each sample yielded at least 2.5 million CDR3-containing paired-end reads. First-strand cDNA synthesis was performed from all RNA using the Mint cDNA synthesis kit, with priming by a TRBC-specific oligonucleotide. All cDNA was treated with uracil-DNA glycosylase and then went through a first 18-cycle PCR with the universal primers M1SS and BC2_uni_R. The original pipeline was this. Each sample was normalized by randomly selecting 1 million high-quality reads, each carrying a distinct molecular identifier. Reads with shared molecular identifiers were discarded instead of being binned into consensus sequences. MiTCR, with a Q25 quality threshold and the strictest error-elimination algorithm, was used for CDR3 identification, clonotype clustering and error correction. A nonparametric unseen species model with Euler transformation was used to estimate lower-bound total TCR beta diversity. The public sequencing data were trimmed at Q25 with fastp and processed into clonotypes with MiXCR by TCRdb, which kept only in-frame beta chains. For every CDR3 protein sequence, its rows merge into one entry that carries the most common genes and DNA. TCRdb, not the authors, supplied the V and J calls. In all, the sample holds 1.8 million or so distinct CDR3 sequences, and roughly two fifths of those were seen once. Together, the top ten hold roughly 23% of the sample.

This entry belongs to a study of blood T cells in healthy people across ages (dated by TCRdb to the mid-2010s). Broadly, across the study: Template switching captured roughly one uniquely barcoded TCR beta cDNA molecule per two T cells in model experiments. The donors were divided into four age groups: young (average approximately 17 years), middle-aged (approximately 39), aged (roughly 66) and long-lived (roughly 82). The study analyzed two additional independent replicas of 1 million unique cDNA reads from the same blood draw for two donors, one aged 18 to 29 and one aged 80 or older. To avoid experimental bias, donors of different ages were distributed randomly across sequencing lanes. Using deep sequencing normalized with unique cDNA molecular identifiers, the study measured how TCR beta repertoire diversity changes with age.

The full study reports these points: Because the CMV infection status of the donors was unknown, age-related changes in expanded clonotypes may potentially have been confounded. Total diversity estimates from one million sequenced T cells were considered lower bounds and underestimates. As age increased, observed TCR beta diversity per million T cells dropped in a roughly linear way, and a significant reduction was already evident by age 40. Compared with the aged group, more naive CD4+ T cells, fewer expanded clones and increased TCR diversity were shown by the long-lived group, suggesting age selection. Observed TCR beta diversity correlated strongly with the percentage of naive T cells measured by flow cytometry. Conclusive comparison of naive and antigen-experienced compartments was prevented by the profiling of bulk unsorted PBMCs.

The donors were roughly 40 Caucasian individuals from Russia, aged 6 to 90 years, who were systemically healthy. Each donor gave about 9.8 milliliters of peripheral blood, drawn into EDTA-treated Vacutainer tubes. Ficoll-Paque density-gradient centrifugation was used to isolate PBMCs, with at least 6.5 million per sample. Total RNA was extracted from PBMCs with Trizol reagent, with at least 5.5 micrograms obtained per sample. Naive CD45RAhigh/CD27high T cell percentages were measured by flow cytometry on a PBMC aliquot from every donor. Sequencing used blood. The sequence derives from a human donor in good health. The chain joins TRBV5-1 to TRBJ2-5, and TRBD1 matches 11 of the central bases. The CDR3 region: CASSLDGQGAYERYF. The sequence in DNA is TGCGCCAGCAGCTTGGATGGACAGGGGGCCTACGAGCGGTACTTC.